Following are 16 T cell receptor beta chains from one sample sequenced in a study of CD8+ T cells in alopecia areata. Following extraction, RNA underwent reverse transcription to cDNA, which served as the sequencing template. Data came from immunoSEQ multiplex PCR; TCRdb stores just in-frame clones and leaves some out. The table includes 150,000 to 250,000 clones, roughly 60% detected once. The treatment: oral pan-JAK inhibitor, 5-10 mg twice daily. The sample in question was CD4+ T cells sorted from blood, obtained at week 24, from a patient treated with tofacitinib. The source is a human donor with alopecia areata.

This rearrangement joins TRBV6-5 to TRBJ2-1, with 8 positions matching TRBD1. With 4 bases clipped from V and 2 bases from J, the junction kept 4 bases outside the gene matches. The CDR3 is 15 residues long. Germline V lookup: CDR1 MNHEY, CDR2 SVGAGI. The CDR3 loop is CASSSGQGPYNEQFF. In nucleotides, the CDR3 is TGTGCCAGCAGTTCCGGACAGGGACCCTACAATGAGCAGTTCTTC.

The V call is TRBV29-1, the J call TRBJ2-5; D may be TRBD2 (6 bases). The V end lost 6 bases, the J end lost 1 base, and 9 bases lay between the germline ends. The CDR3 loop spans 12 amino acids. The germline CDR1 and CDR2 sequences are SQVTM and ANQGSEA. The CDR3 reads CSVSAGQETQYF. In DNA, the CDR3 is TGCAGCGTCTCAGCGGGCCAAGAGACCCAGTACTTC.

The chain joins TRBV5-1 to TRBJ2-1; D is possibly TRBD1 or TRBD2 (5 bases each). Trimming cost V 0 bases and J 7 bases, with 14 bases left between them. The CDR3 spans 15 residues. The V gene's germline CDR1 is SGHRS and CDR2 YFSETQ. The CDR3 DNA reads as TGCGCCAGCAGCTTGGTGGGGGATGACGTGAATGAGCAGTTCTTC. Its translation is CASSLVGDDVNEQFF.

The chain combines TRBV7-2 with TRBJ2-5; 7 nucleotides align to TRBD2. The junction had 3 bases not matched to a gene; V was cut back by 1 base and J by 7 bases. CDR3 length equals 13 residues. CDR1 is SGHTA, CDR2 FQGNSA, per germline. The CDR3 DNA is TGTGCCAGCAGCTTAGATCAGCGGGGGACCCAGTACTTC. As protein: CASSLDQRGTQYF.

This clone was recorded at least ten times. The CDR3 DNA sequence: TGTGCCAGCACCCCAGGGAGGGCCACCGGGGAGCTGTTTTTT. The encoded protein is CASTPGRATGELFF. The rearrangement uses TRBV6-5 and TRBJ2-2, with TRBD2 matching over 7 bases. Germline V lookup: CDR1 MNHEY, CDR2 SVGAGI. This CDR3 has 14 residues. Germline trimming cut 7 bases from V and 4 bases from J; bases unmatched to any gene: 6.

V usage is TRBV19 and J usage is TRBJ1-2; D is undetermined. The V gene lost 1 base and the J gene lost 2 bases, with 5 bases spanning the gap. This CDR3 is 13 amino acids long. Germline-derived CDR1 and CDR2 are LNHDA and SQIVND (reference sequence). CDR3 residues: CASSIAKNYGYTF. CDR3 DNA sequence: TGTGCCAGTAGTATAGCAAAAAACTATGGCTACACCTTC. Drawing the rest from reference TRBV19 and TRBJ1-2, the complete variable domain is DGGITQSPKYLFRKEGQNVTLSCEQNLNHDAMYWYRQDPGQGLRLIYYSQIVNDFQKGDIAEGYSVSREKKESFPLTVTSAQKNPTAFYLCASSIAKNYGYTFGSGTRLTVV.

The chain couples TRBV2 to TRBJ2-3; unclear D gene. Germline assignment: CDR1 SNHLY and CDR2 FYNNEI. Trimming removed 6 bases from V and 2 bases from J, with 15 bases in between. CDR3 length: 15 amino acids. The CDR3 here is CASRSDLGPTDTQYF. The CDR3 nucleotides read TGTGCCAGCAGATCGGACCTAGGCCCCACAGATACGCAGTATTTT.

The chain employs TRBV4-3 and TRBJ1-1; 9 nucleotides align to TRBD1. This CDR3 is built from 13 residues. The germline CDR1 and CDR2 sequences are LGHNA and YSLEER. The trim removed 0 bases at V and 8 bases at J, leaving 1 base unmatched. CDR3 sequence (DNA): TGCGCCAGCAGCCAAGATGGGACAGGGGAAGCTTTCTTT. Translated: CASSQDGTGEAFF.

This clone has only one observation. The chain is built from TRBV20-1 and TRBJ1-1, with 9 bases aligning to TRBD1. Germline V gene sequence: CDR1 DFQATT, CDR2 SNEGSKA (reference sequence). This CDR3 has 11 residues. V lost 7 bases, J lost 10 bases, and 7 bases stayed unmatched. CDR3: CSGSDRGRAFF. For the CDR3, the DNA is TGCAGTGGTTCGGACAGGGGACGAGCTTTCTTT.

This clone was counted a single time. This rearrangement joins TRBV6-5 to TRBJ2-7, with D perhaps matching TRBD1 (6 bases). V was trimmed by 5 bases and J by 3 bases, leaving 11 bases between them. The CDR3 is 13 residues long. Per the germline V gene, CDR1 is MNHEY and CDR2 is SVGAGI. The CDR3 DNA is TGTGCCAGCAGTCGACAGGACAACTACGAGCAGTACTTC. It encodes CASSRQDNYEQYF.

A few counts support this clone. This rearrangement joins TRBV11-2 to TRBJ1-2, with 10 bases matching TRBD1. Germline V CDR1 and CDR2: SGHAT, FQNNGV. The CDR3 length is 15 residues. V shed 5 bases, J shed 2 bases, and the junction held 5 bases outside the gene matches. The CDR3, as DNA: TGTGCCAGCAGCGGGGGACAGGGGCTAAACTATGGCTACACCTTC. Amino acids: CASSGGQGLNYGYTF.

The V call is TRBV29-1, the J call TRBJ2-7; the match to TRBD2 covers 7 bases. The V segment lost 7 bases and the J segment 7 bases; nucleotides outside the gene matches: 16. Germline V gene lookup returns CDR1 SQVTM and CDR2 ANQGSEA. The CDR3 runs 14 residues. CDR3 sequence reads: CSATAGILSYEQYF. CDR3 sequence (DNA): TGCAGCGCCACAGCGGGGATCCTATCGTATGAGCAGTACTTC.

This sequence joins TRBV23-1 and TRBJ2-1; 7 positions match TRBD2. TRBV23-1 belongs to the ORF category, with a function that is uncertain. V was clipped by 8 bases and J by 3 bases; unmatched bases: 13. There are 16 residues in the CDR3. CDR3 residues: CASAGRESIFYNEQFF. CDR3 sequence (DNA): TGCGCCAGCGCGGGGCGGGAGTCCATCTTCTACAATGAGCAGTTCTTC.

This chain links TRBV7-2 with TRBJ2-7; 10 positions match TRBD2. CDR1 is SGHTA and CDR2 is FQGNSA in the germline V gene. V gave up 2 bases and J gave up 6 bases; unmatched junction bases: 1. CDR3 length equals 13 residues. CDR3 coding DNA: TGTGCCAGCAGCTTACTAGCGGGGGTCGAGCAGTACTTC. Amino acids: CASSLLAGVEQYF. Full variable domain (missing parts from reference TRBV7-2 and TRBJ2-7): GAGVSQSPSNKVTEKGKDVELRCDPISGHTALYWYRQSLGQGLEFLIYFQGNSAPDKSGLPSDRFSAERTGGSVSTLTIQRTQQEDSAVYLCASSLLAGVEQYFGPGTRLTVT.

The chain recombines TRBV7-4 with TRBJ1-2, with D possibly being TRBD1 (5 bases). Looked up from germline, CDR1 is SGHVT and CDR2 is SQSDAQ. There are 16 residues in the CDR3. V was pared by 1 base and J by 4 bases, with 16 bases between. CDR3 region: CASSLESVGRAYGYTF. The CDR3 DNA reads as TGTGCCAGCAGCTTAGAGTCTGTGGGGCGCGCCTATGGCTACACCTTC. The full variable domain, in which reference TRBV7-4 and TRBJ1-2 provide the parts outside the CDR3, is GAGVSQSPRYKVAKRGRDVALRCDSISGHVTLYWYRQTLGQGSEVLTYSQSDAQRDKSGRPSGRFSAERPERSVSTLKIQRTEQGDSAVYLCASSLESVGRAYGYTFGSGTRLTVV.

In DNA form, the CDR3 reads TGTGCCAGCAGCCCACTGCCACAGAGCTCCTACGAGCAGTACTTC. Amino acids: CASSPLPQSSYEQYF. The J gene is TRBJ2-7, the V gene TRBV11-1; D is uncertain. The CDR3 is 15 amino acids. V shed 5 bases and J shed 0 bases, with 14 bases lying between them. CDR1 is SGHAT and CDR2 is FQDESV in the germline V gene (reference sequence).